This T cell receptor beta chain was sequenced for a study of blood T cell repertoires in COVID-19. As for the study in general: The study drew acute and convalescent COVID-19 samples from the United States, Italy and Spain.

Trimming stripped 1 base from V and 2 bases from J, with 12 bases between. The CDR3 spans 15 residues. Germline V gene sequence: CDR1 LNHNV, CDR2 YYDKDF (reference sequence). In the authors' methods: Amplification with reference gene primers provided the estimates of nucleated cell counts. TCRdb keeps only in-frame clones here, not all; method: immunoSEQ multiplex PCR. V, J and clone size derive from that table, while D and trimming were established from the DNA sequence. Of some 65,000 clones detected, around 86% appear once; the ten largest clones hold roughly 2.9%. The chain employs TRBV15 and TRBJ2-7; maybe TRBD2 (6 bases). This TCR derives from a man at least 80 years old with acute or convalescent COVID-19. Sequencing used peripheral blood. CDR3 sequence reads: CATSRVREGTYEQYF. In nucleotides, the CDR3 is TGTGCCACCAGCAGAGTGCGGGAAGGTACCTACGAGCAGTACTTC.